Below, 20 T cell receptor beta chains from the same sample are listed, as sequenced in a study of CD8 T cells in Susac syndrome. RNA totalling about 0.45 to 1 ug underwent reverse transcription with random hexamers. TCRdb processed the immunoSEQ multiplex PCR reads anew with MiXCR; each CDR3 protein has one entry. The data hold about 120,000 distinct CDR3 sequences, with over 95% observed a single time. The sequenced sample was CD4+ T cells from PBMCs. All receptors come from a human donor with Susac syndrome.

This chain connects TRBV24-1 to TRBJ2-1; 7 nucleotides agree with TRBD2. The trim removed 0 bases at V and 8 bases at J, leaving 6 bases unmatched. CDR3 size: 15 residues. From germline, CDR1 is KGHDR and CDR2 SFDVKD. CDR3 coding DNA: TGTGCCACCAGTGATTTGGGTCGGGAGGCCGATGAGCAGTTCTTC. It yields the protein CATSDLGREADEQFF.

The CDR3 bases are TGTGCCAGCAGCCAAGTGACTACTGCGAACACCGGGGAGCTGTTTTTT. It specifies CASSQVTTANTGELFF. The V gene is TRBV3-1, the J gene TRBJ2-2, with D perhaps TRBD2 (5 bases). Germline values: CDR1 LGHDT, CDR2 YNNKEL (reference sequence). V was trimmed by 1 base and J by 0 bases, leaving 9 bases between them. The CDR3 is 16 residues long.

The rearrangement uses TRBV29-1 and TRBJ2-5; 7 bases map to TRBD2. In germline, CDR1 is SQVTM, CDR2 ANQGSEA. J gave up 4 bases and V 7 bases, and 3 bases lay outside the gene matches. CDR3 length: 11 amino acids. As DNA, the CDR3 is TGCAGCGGTATAGCGGGAGAGACCCAGTACTTC. This translates into CSGIAGETQYF.

This clonotype was seen only once. The chain uses TRBV30 and TRBJ2-1; 7 bases map to TRBD1. The CDR3 is 14 residues long. V lost 5 bases, J lost 2 bases, and 6 bases stayed unmatched. The germline V gene encodes CDR1 GTSNPN and CDR2 SVGIG (reference sequence). DNA of the CDR3: TGTGCCTGGCTCCGGGACAGCACCTACAATGAGCAGTTCTTC. Translated: CAWLRDSTYNEQFF.

The chain uses TRBV7-8 and TRBJ2-3, with D unclear. V was clipped by 4 bases and J by 3 bases, with 14 bases between them. The CDR3 sequence is 15 residues long. Germline CDR1 and CDR2: SGHVS and FQNEAQ. The CDR3 spells CASSSLGLLTDTQYF. The CDR3 region has the DNA TGTGCCAGCAGCTCCTTAGGCCTTTTGACAGATACGCAGTATTTT.

V and J are TRBV3-1 and TRBJ1-1; D not resolved. The CDR3 sequence is 12 residues long. CDR1 and CDR2 from the germline V gene are LGHDT and YNNKEL (reference sequence). Trimming stripped 2 bases from V and 8 bases from J, with 9 bases between. CDR3 amino acids: CASSQPETEAFF. The CDR3 bases are TGTGCCAGCAGCCAACCGGAAACAGAAGCTTTCTTT.

CDR3 DNA sequence: TGCAGTGCTAGAGTCGCGGGAGGGCCTTACGAGCAGTACTTC. Amino acid sequence: CSARVAGGPYEQYF. The V and J genes are TRBV20-1 and TRBJ2-7, with 9 bases fitting TRBD2. The germline V gene encodes CDR1 DFQATT and CDR2 SNEGSKA (reference sequence). The CDR3 has 14 amino acids. Trimming removed 1 base from V and 4 bases from J; junction bases left unmatched: 5.

This rearrangement joins TRBV10-3 to TRBJ2-1; 12 nucleotides align to TRBD2. V dropped 10 bases and J dropped 6; count of bases not matched to a gene: 7. Germline values: CDR1 ENHRY, CDR2 SYGVKD. This CDR3 has 14 residues. CDR3 bases: TGTGCCAGCGGACTAGCGGGATCTCTCAATGAGCAGTTCTTC. Translated: CASGLAGSLNEQFF.

The V call is TRBV28, the J call TRBJ2-3; 12 bases fit TRBD2. The CDR3 sequence is 17 residues long. The V and J ends lost 8 bases and 3 bases, in that order; junction bases with no gene match: 12. The germline gives CDR1 MDHEN, CDR2 SYDVKM. The CDR3 reads CASQRGELAGGTDTQYF. CDR3 DNA: TGTGCCAGCCAAAGAGGGGAACTAGCGGGAGGAACAGATACGCAGTATTTT.

The chain recombines TRBV3-1 with TRBJ2-1, with TRBD2 matching 7 bases. The CDR3 length is 14 residues. The germline V gene encodes CDR1 LGHDT and CDR2 YNNKEL (reference sequence). Trimming cost V 4 bases and J 4 bases; bases outside gene matches: 4. CDR3: CASSLGLGYNEQFF. The CDR3 region has the DNA TGTGCCAGCAGCCTCGGACTAGGGTACAATGAGCAGTTCTTC.

For this clonotype: The junction does not match germline at one end; this may be a read error. The V and J genes are TRBV10-3 and TRBJ2-1; D is unclear. Germline-derived CDR1 and CDR2 are ENHRY and SYGVKD. The CDR3 is made up of 14 amino acids. The DNA of the CDR3 is TGTGCCATCAGTGAGGGCTCTTCCTCCAATGAGCAGTTCTTC. This sequence encodes CAISEGSSSNEQFF.

The chain carries TRBV20-1 and TRBJ2-7; 9 bases are shared with TRBD2. J gave up 2 bases and V 3 bases, and 2 bases lay outside the gene matches. Germline values: CDR1 DFQATT, CDR2 SNEGSKA (reference sequence). This CDR3 contains 13 residues. The CDR3: CSASGGRAYEQYF. In DNA, the CDR3 is TGCAGTGCTAGCGGCGGGAGGGCCTACGAGCAGTACTTC.

The CDR3 reads CSAQTGGTEAFF. The CDR3 DNA is TGCAGTGCACAGACAGGGGGCACTGAAGCTTTCTTT. V is TRBV20-1 and J is TRBJ1-1, with 9 nucleotides matching TRBD1. This CDR3 spans 12 amino acids. The J segment lost 4 bases and the V segment lost 6 bases, leaving 3 bases of the junction unmatched. CDR1 DFQATT and CDR2 SNEGSKA come from the germline V gene (reference sequence).

V usage is TRBV6-5 and J usage is TRBJ2-1; D perhaps matches TRBD2 (6 bases). With 0 bases removed from V and 1 base from J, the gap between germline ends came to 13 bases. Germline V gene lookup returns CDR1 MNHEY and CDR2 SVGAGI. The CDR3 is made up of 17 amino acids. The CDR3 DNA reads TGTGCCAGCAGTTACTCGAGGCTAGCGTGGTCCTACAATGAGCAGTTCTTC. The encoded protein is CASSYSRLAWSYNEQFF.

The chain has TRBV20-1 and TRBJ2-4, with 7 bases matching TRBD1. Per germline, CDR1 DFQATT and CDR2 SNEGSKA (reference sequence). The CDR3 totals 13 residues. Germline trimming cut 6 bases from V and 5 bases from J; bases unmatched to any gene: 7. The CDR3 region has the DNA TGCAGTGCCGGACAGGCCGGGCAAAACATTCAGTACTTC. Its translation: CSAGQAGQNIQYF.

This sequence joins TRBV20-1 and TRBJ2-5, with a weak D call TRBD2 (6 bases). V gave up 5 bases and J gave up 4 bases, with 23 bases separating them. The CDR3 totals 16 residues. Germline lookup yields CDR1 DFQATT and CDR2 SNEGSKA (reference sequence). CDR3 bases: TGCAGTGCTCATCTCCTAGCGATGCGTCTAAGAGAGACCCAGTACTTC. Its translation: CSAHLLAMRLRETQYF.

The genes are TRBV9 and TRBJ2-1, with 9 bases aligning to TRBD2. The CDR3 has 16 amino acids. Germline V CDR1 and CDR2: SGDLS, YYNGEE. J was trimmed by 8 bases and V by 0 bases; bases with no gene match: 9. The CDR3 DNA sequence: TGTGCCAGCAGCGTAGATATGAGCGGGAGGCAGGATGAGCAGTTCTTC. It codes for CASSVDMSGRQDEQFF.

The CDR3 DNA sequence: TGTGCCAGCTGGGGCTCGGGGGGACGGAACACTGAAGCTTTCTTT. Translation: CASWGSGGRNTEAFF. The rearrangement links TRBV2 to TRBJ1-1; perhaps TRBD1 as D (5 bases). The V gene lost 8 bases and the J gene lost 1 base, with 17 bases spanning the gap. Germline assignment: CDR1 SNHLY and CDR2 FYNNEI. The CDR3 is 15 amino acids. Full variable domain (remainder filled in from reference TRBV2 and TRBJ1-1): EPEVTQTPSHQVTQMGQEVILRCVPISNHLYFYWYRQILGQKVEFLVSFYNNEISEKSEIFDDQFSVERPDGSNFTLKIRSTKLEDSAMYFCASWGSGGRNTEAFFGQGTRLTVV.

The table lists this clonotype with a count of one. The V call is TRBV29-1, the J call TRBJ2-3; no definite D call. The CDR3 covers 13 residues. Germline CDR1 is SQVTM and CDR2 is ANQGSEA. Trimming removed 2 bases from V and 2 bases from J, with 8 bases in between. The CDR3 protein is CSVERLHTDTQYF. The CDR3 DNA reads as TGCAGCGTTGAAAGGTTGCACACAGATACGCAGTATTTT.

This chain connects TRBV6-5 to TRBJ2-7; no clear D gene. V gave up 4 bases and J gave up 7 bases, with 20 bases separating them. This CDR3 has 15 amino acids. CDR1 is MNHEY, CDR2 SVGAGI, per germline. The CDR3 DNA follows: TGTGCCAGCAGTTTAAATGACCAGCTCTGGGGAGAGCAGTACTTC. Translation: CASSLNDQLWGEQYF.